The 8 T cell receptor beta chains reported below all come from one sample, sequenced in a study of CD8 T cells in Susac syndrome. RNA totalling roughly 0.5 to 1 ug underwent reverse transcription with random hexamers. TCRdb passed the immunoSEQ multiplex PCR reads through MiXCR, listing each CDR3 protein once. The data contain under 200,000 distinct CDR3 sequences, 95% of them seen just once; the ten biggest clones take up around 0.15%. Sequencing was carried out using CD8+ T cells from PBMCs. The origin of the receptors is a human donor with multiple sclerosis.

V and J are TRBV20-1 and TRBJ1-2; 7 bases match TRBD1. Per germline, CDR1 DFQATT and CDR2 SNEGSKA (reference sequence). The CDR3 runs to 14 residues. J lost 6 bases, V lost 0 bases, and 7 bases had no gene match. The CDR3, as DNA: TGCAGTGCTAGAGATCGAGGGGGCGCCGATGGCTACACCTTC. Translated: CSARDRGGADGYTF.

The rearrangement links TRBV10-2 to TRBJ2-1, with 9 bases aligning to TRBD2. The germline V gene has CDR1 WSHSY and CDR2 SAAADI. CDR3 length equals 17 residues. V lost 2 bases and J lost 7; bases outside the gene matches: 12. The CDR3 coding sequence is TGCGCCAGCAGTGAGGGTAGCGGGAGTTACGGGATGAATGAGCAGTTCTTC. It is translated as CASSEGSGSYGMNEQFF.

The CDR3 nucleotides read TGTGCCAGCCGAGCTGTTATGAACACTGAAGCTTTCTTT. Protein: CASRAVMNTEAFF. The chain joins TRBV27 to TRBJ1-1; no clear D gene. The CDR3 has 13 amino acids. The V gene lost 8 bases and the J gene lost 0 bases, with 10 bases spanning the gap. Germline values: CDR1 MNHEY, CDR2 SMNVEV (reference sequence).

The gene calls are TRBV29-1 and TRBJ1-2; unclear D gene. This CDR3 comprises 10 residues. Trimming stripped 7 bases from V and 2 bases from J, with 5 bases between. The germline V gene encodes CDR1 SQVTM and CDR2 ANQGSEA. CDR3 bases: TGCAGCGCCAAGAACTATGGCTACACCTTC. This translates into CSAKNYGYTF.

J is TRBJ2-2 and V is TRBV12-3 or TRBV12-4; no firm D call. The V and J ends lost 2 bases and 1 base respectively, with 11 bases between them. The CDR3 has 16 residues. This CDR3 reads CASSLYARKNTGELFF. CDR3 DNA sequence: TGTGCCAGCAGTTTATACGCCAGAAAGAACACCGGGGAGCTGTTTTTT.

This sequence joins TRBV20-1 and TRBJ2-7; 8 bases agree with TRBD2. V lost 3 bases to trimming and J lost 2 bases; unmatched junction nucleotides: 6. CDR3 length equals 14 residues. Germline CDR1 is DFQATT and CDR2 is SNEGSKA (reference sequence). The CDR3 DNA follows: TGCAGTGCTAGCCCACTAGCGGCGACCTACGAGCAGTACTTC. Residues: CSASPLAATYEQYF.

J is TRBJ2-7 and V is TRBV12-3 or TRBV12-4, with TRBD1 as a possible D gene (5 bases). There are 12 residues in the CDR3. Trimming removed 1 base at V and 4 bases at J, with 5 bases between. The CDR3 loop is CASSLGQYEQYF. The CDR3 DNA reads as TGTGCCAGCAGTTTAGGACAGTACGAGCAGTACTTC.

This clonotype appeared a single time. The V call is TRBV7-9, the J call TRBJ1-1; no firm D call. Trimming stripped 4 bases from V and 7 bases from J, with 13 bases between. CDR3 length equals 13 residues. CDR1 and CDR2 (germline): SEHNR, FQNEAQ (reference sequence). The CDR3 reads CASSSFLGSEAFF. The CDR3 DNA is TGTGCCAGCAGCTCATTCCTAGGGAGTGAAGCTTTCTTT.